These 26 T cell receptor beta chains originate from one sample sequenced in a study of T cells in Graves' hyperthyroidism and ophthalmopathy. RNA transcripts gave rise to amplified TCR beta CDR3 regions. The TCR CDR3 was amplified in a first-round RT-PCR using the HTBI primer set. TCRdb processed the multiplex PCR reads anew with MiXCR; each CDR3 protein has one entry. The sample holds hundreds of thousands of distinct CDR3 sequences, 38% seen once. The source material was blood. All receptors come from a young man with Graves' hyperthyroidism.

J is TRBJ1-5 and V is TRBV19; 8 nucleotides line up with TRBD1. The CDR3 covers 16 residues. Germline V gene sequence: CDR1 LNHDA, CDR2 SQIVND (reference sequence). V was clipped by 3 bases and J by 5 bases; unmatched bases: 9. The CDR3 region is CASSILHRGGDQPQHF. CDR3 coding DNA: TGTGCCAGTAGTATCCTCCACAGGGGGGGCGATCAGCCCCAGCATTTT.

This clonotype has only a few counts. The V call is TRBV2, the J call TRBJ2-7, with TRBD1 as a possible D gene (6 bases). The CDR3 consists of 14 residues. CDR1 is SNHLY and CDR2 is FYNNEI in the germline V gene. V was pared by 4 bases and J by 3 bases, with 13 bases between. CDR3: CASSVDRSSYEQYF. The CDR3 DNA reads as TGTGCCAGCAGTGTCGACAGGAGTAGCTACGAGCAGTACTTC.

About this clonotype itself: One junction end disagrees with the germline gene, perhaps due to a read error. The CDR3: CASSLVGRRDEPKHF. The CDR3 DNA follows: TGTGCCAGCAGCTTAGTGGGGCGCAGGGACGAGCCCAAGCATTTT. V and J are TRBV7-9 and TRBJ1-5; D is perhaps TRBD1 (5 bases). CDR3 length: 15 residues. Germline CDR1 is SEHNR and CDR2 is FQNEAQ (reference sequence).

This clonotype was seen many times. The rearrangement joins TRBV19 to TRBJ1-2; TRBD1 matches 10 bases. The CDR3 loop spans 14 amino acids. Germline values: CDR1 LNHDA, CDR2 SQIVND (reference sequence). J lost 4 bases, V lost 3 bases, and 2 bases had no gene match. The CDR3 reads CASSMGQGSYGYTF. The CDR3 nucleotides read TGTGCCAGTAGTATGGGACAGGGGTCCTATGGCTACACCTTC.

The chain links TRBV4-1 to TRBJ1-6, with D maybe TRBD1 (6 bases). The CDR3 runs 17 residues. CDR1 and CDR2 (germline): MGHRA, YSYEKL. V was pared by 0 bases and J by 10 bases, with 19 bases between. The CDR3 spells CASSQDRGTTGGSPLHF. CDR3 nucleotide sequence: TGCGCCAGCAGCCAAGATCGAGGGACAACTGGGGGATCACCCCTCCACTTT.

The table lists this clonotype with a count of one. This may be a read error: a much more frequent sequence differs by one nucleotide. This chain connects TRBV25-1 to TRBJ1-3, with D unclear. The germline V gene has CDR1 MGHDK and CDR2 SYGVNS. CDR3 size: 15 residues. CDR3 protein: CASSLPGSSGNSIYF. The CDR3 bases are TGTGCCAGCAGCCTCCCGGGCAGCTCTGGAAACAGCATATATTTT.

The V call is TRBV4-1, the J call TRBJ2-7; D possibly uses TRBD1 or TRBD2 (5 bases each). The germline V gene encodes CDR1 MGHRA and CDR2 YSYEKL. V dropped 0 bases and J dropped 4 bases, with 13 bases sitting between them. The CDR3 covers 15 residues. Written as DNA, the CDR3 is TGCGCCAGCAGCCAAGATTTGGGGACCTTTTACGAGCAGTACTTC. Its protein is CASSQDLGTFYEQYF.

This clonotype showed up many times. The J gene is TRBJ1-5, the V gene TRBV7-9; D not certain. CDR1 and CDR2 (germline): SEHNR, FQNEAQ (reference sequence). The V gene lost 3 bases and the J gene lost 0 bases, with 6 bases spanning the gap. The CDR3 has 14 residues. The DNA for the CDR3 is TGTGCCAGCAGCTTGAGGGATAGCAATCAGCCCCAGCATTTT. This codes for CASSLRDSNQPQHF. Based on the CDR3 plus reference TRBV7-9 and TRBJ1-5, the full variable domain is DTGVSQNPRHKITKRGQNVTFRCDPISEHNRLYWYRQTLGQGPEFLTYFQNEAQLEKSRLLSDRFSAERPKGSFSTLEIQRTEQGDSAMYLCASSLRDSNQPQHFGDGTRLSIL.

The rearrangement uses TRBV15 and TRBJ2-7, with D unclear. The V end lost 3 bases, the J end lost 4 bases, and 16 bases lay between the germline ends. The CDR3 is 15 amino acids. Germline lookup yields CDR1 LNHNV and CDR2 YYDKDF (reference sequence). As DNA, the CDR3 is TGTGCCACCAGCAGTTTCGGCATTCTTGGATACGAGCAGTACTTC. Its protein product is CATSSFGILGYEQYF.

Comment on this clonotype: This could be a read error, since a much larger clone is one nucleotide away. The gene calls are TRBV24-1 and TRBJ1-5; TRBD1 is a possible D gene (5 bases). CDR3 length equals 14 residues. Germline V gene lookup returns CDR1 KGHDR and CDR2 SFDVKD. CDR3 DNA: TGTACCACCAGTGATTCCTCAAGGGACCAGCCCCAGCATTTT. Translated, it gives CTTSDSSRDQPQHF.

This clonotype has a count of ten or more. This chain joins TRBV7-9 and TRBJ1-2, with 7 bases lining up with TRBD1. The CDR3 has 15 amino acids. Trimming at V came to 1 base and at J to 5 bases, leaving 7 bases not matched to a gene. Looked up from germline, CDR1 is SEHNR and CDR2 is FQNEAQ (reference sequence). CDR3 DNA: TGTGCCAGCAGCTTAGTACGGGACAGAGCGTATGGCTACACCTTC. Translated, it gives CASSLVRDRAYGYTF.

The table lists this clonotype with a few counts. V and J are TRBV20-1 and TRBJ2-5, with D maybe TRBD2 (7 bases). V lost 3 bases, J lost 4 bases, and 15 bases lay in between. The germline V gene has CDR1 DFQATT and CDR2 SNEGSKA (reference sequence). The CDR3 loop spans 14 amino acids. As DNA, the CDR3 is TGCAGTGCTAGGGGGGGGGCGGGACGAGAGACCCAGTACTTC. As protein: CSARGGAGRETQYF.

Of note for this clonotype: This may be a read error, as it is one base from a much larger clone. This sequence joins TRBV10-2 and TRBJ2-2; D could derive from TRBD1 or TRBD2 (5 bases each). The V gene lost 4 bases and the J gene lost 3 bases, with 15 bases spanning the gap. The CDR3 contains 16 residues. The germline CDR1 and CDR2 sequences are WSHSY and SAAADI. DNA for the CDR3: TGCGCCAGCAGTGTCCAGGGAGTCCCGTACACCGGGGAGCTGTTTTTT. This gives the protein CASSVQGVPYTGELFF.

This clonotype showed up just a few times. This chain connects TRBV6-1 to TRBJ1-2; D gene ambiguous. From germline, CDR1 is MNHNS and CDR2 SASEGT. V dropped 2 bases and J dropped 4 bases, with 8 bases sitting between them. The CDR3 loop spans 13 amino acids. CDR3 in amino acids: CASSEKLSYGYTF. The CDR3 nucleotides are TGTGCCAGCAGTGAAAAACTCAGCTATGGCTACACCTTC.

This clonotype was seen more than once but under ten times. This chain connects TRBV7-2 to TRBJ1-3; D call uncertain. Germline assignment: CDR1 SGHTA and CDR2 FQGNSA. CDR3 size: 14 residues. V dropped 4 bases and J dropped 0 bases, with 7 bases sitting between them. The CDR3 nucleotides read TGTGCCAGCAGCTCCGGAGGCTCTGGAAACACCATATATTTT. Translated: CASSSGGSGNTIYF.

This sequence joins TRBV6-5 and TRBJ1-4; TRBD1 is a possible D gene (6 bases). The germline V and J ends were trimmed by 8 bases and 6 bases, with 13 bases remaining between them. Germline CDR1 MNHEY, CDR2 SVGAGI. The CDR3 covers 13 residues. The CDR3 loop is CASSGRGYEKLFF. For the CDR3, the DNA is TGTGCCAGCTCAGGCAGGGGCTATGAAAAACTGTTTTTT.

The CDR3 reads CATSLRSSPQETQYF. CDR3 coding DNA: TGTGCCACCTCCCTACGCAGCTCCCCTCAAGAGACCCAGTACTTC. This chain connects TRBV7-8 to TRBJ2-5; no clear D. Germline V lookup: CDR1 SGHVS, CDR2 FQNEAQ. This CDR3 contains 15 residues. V shed 10 bases and J shed 2 bases, with 20 bases lying between them.

This clonotype showed up many times. The chain carries TRBV6-5 and TRBJ2-5, with TRBD2 as a possible D gene (6 bases). The V gene's germline CDR1 is MNHEY and CDR2 SVGAGI. Deletions cut 7 bases from V and 3 bases from J, with 15 bases between. The CDR3 contains 14 residues. The CDR3 sequence: CASTRRDGKETQYF. The CDR3 nucleotides are TGTGCCAGCACTCGGAGGGACGGGAAAGAGACCCAGTACTTC.

The chain is built from TRBV7-9 and TRBJ2-7; 8 nucleotides align to TRBD1. The germline V gene has CDR1 SEHNR and CDR2 FQNEAQ (reference sequence). With 3 bases clipped from V and 2 bases from J, the junction kept 6 bases outside the gene matches. This CDR3 is 15 amino acids long. The CDR3: CASSFGSTGAYEQYF. CDR3 DNA sequence: TGTGCCAGCAGCTTCGGGTCGACAGGGGCCTACGAGCAGTACTTC.

This clonotype was seen only a few times. The V and J genes are TRBV6-5 and TRBJ2-7, with D tentatively TRBD2 (5 bases). V was clipped by 6 bases and J by 3 bases, with 15 bases between them. Per germline, CDR1 MNHEY and CDR2 SVGAGI. This CDR3 has 14 residues. CDR3 protein: CASSVALGIYEQYF. In nucleotides, the CDR3 is TGTGCCAGCAGCGTAGCGCTTGGGATCTACGAGCAGTACTTC.

This clonotype was recorded many times. The gene calls are TRBV25-1 and TRBJ1-1; perhaps TRBD1 as D (6 bases). The V end was cut by 3 bases, the J end by 1 base, with 9 bases between. The CDR3 contains 14 residues. The germline V gene encodes CDR1 MGHDK and CDR2 SYGVNS. This CDR3 is CASSDLDRNTEAFF. Written as DNA, the CDR3 is TGTGCCAGCAGTGACCTGGACAGGAACACTGAAGCTTTCTTT. Drawing the rest from reference TRBV25-1 and TRBJ1-1, the complete variable domain is EADIYQTPRYLVIGTGKKITLECSQTMGHDKMYWYQQDPGMELHLIHYSYGVNSTEKGDLSSESTVSRIRTEHFPLTLESARPSHTSQYLCASSDLDRNTEAFFGQGTRLTVV.

In the case of this clonotype: The junction departs from germline at one end; a sequencing error may be responsible. The rearrangement uses TRBV7-2 and TRBJ1-3, with TRBD1 identical over 10 bases. The germline gives CDR1 SGHTA, CDR2 FQGNSA. The CDR3 extends over 17 amino acids. The CDR3 DNA follows: TGTGCCGGCAGCTCAGGACAGGGGGTGAGCTCTGGAAACACCATATATTTT. Amino acid sequence: CAGSSGQGVSSGNTIYF.

This clonotype was counted a few times. The rearrangement joins TRBV7-9 to TRBJ1-4, with 8 bases that match TRBD1. The CDR3 consists of 16 residues. V was clipped by 7 bases and J by 1 base; unmatched bases: 8. CDR1 is SEHNR, CDR2 FQNEAQ, per germline (reference sequence). CDR3 sequence reads: CASKPWTGQTNEKLFF. In DNA, the CDR3 is TGTGCCAGCAAACCTTGGACAGGGCAAACTAATGAAAAACTGTTTTTT.

Regarding this clonotype: A read error may be the cause here, since a much bigger clone is one base away. The V gene is TRBV4-2, the J gene TRBJ2-5; D might be TRBD1 (5 bases). Germline V gene sequence: CDR1 LGHNA, CDR2 YNFKEQ. Between the trimmed V and J ends, which lost 2 bases and 6 bases, there was a span of 16 bases. The CDR3 length is 15 residues. The chain's CDR3 is CASSQLGSMGQTQYF. The CDR3 coding sequence is TGTGCCAGCAGCCAATTAGGCTCGATGGGGCAGACCCAGTACTTC.

This clonotype was found a few times. This rearrangement joins TRBV12-5 to TRBJ1-1; 9 bases fit TRBD1. V gave up 0 bases and J gave up 3 bases; unmatched junction bases: 5. The germline V gene has CDR1 LGHNT and CDR2 FRNRAP. The CDR3 is 16 residues long. The CDR3: CASGLVQGAEDTEAFF. CDR3 bases: TGTGCTAGTGGTTTGGTACAGGGGGCCGAAGACACTGAAGCTTTCTTT. The variable domain in full, with the rest retrieved from reference TRBV12-5 and TRBJ1-1, is DARVTQTPRHKVTEMGQEVTMRCQPILGHNTVFWYRQTMMQGLELLAYFRNRAPLDDSGMPKDRFSAEMPDATLATLKIQPSEPRDSAVYFCASGLVQGAEDTEAFFGQGTRLTVV.

The chain links TRBV10-3 to TRBJ1-1; 9 nucleotides line up with TRBD1. V shed 10 bases, J shed 14 bases, and the junction held 14 bases outside the gene matches. The CDR3 extends over 12 amino acids. Germline-derived CDR1 and CDR2 are ENHRY and SYGVKD. Here the CDR3 reads CATSGQGAELFF. The CDR3 nucleotides read TGTGCCACCTCGGGACAGGGCGCTGAACTGTTCTTT.